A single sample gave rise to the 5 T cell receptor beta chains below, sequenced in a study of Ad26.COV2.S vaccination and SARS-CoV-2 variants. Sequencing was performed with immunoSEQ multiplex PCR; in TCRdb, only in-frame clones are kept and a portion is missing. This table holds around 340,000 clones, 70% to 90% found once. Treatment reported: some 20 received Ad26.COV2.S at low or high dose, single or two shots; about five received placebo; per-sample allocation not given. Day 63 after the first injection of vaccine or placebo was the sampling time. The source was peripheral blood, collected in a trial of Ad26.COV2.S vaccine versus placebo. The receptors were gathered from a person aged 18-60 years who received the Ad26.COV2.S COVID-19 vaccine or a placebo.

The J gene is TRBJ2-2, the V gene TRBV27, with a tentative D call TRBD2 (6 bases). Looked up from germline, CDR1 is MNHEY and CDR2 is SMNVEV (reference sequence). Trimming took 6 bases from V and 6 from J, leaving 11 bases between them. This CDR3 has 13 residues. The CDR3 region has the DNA TGTGCCAGCAGCCCGGGGGAAGCCGGGGAGCTGTTTTTT. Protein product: CASSPGEAGELFF.

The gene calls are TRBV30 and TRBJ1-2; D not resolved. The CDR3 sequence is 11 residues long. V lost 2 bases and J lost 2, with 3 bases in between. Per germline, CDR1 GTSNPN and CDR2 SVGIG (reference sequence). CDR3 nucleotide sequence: TGTGCCTGGAGTCTAAACTATGGCTACACCTTC. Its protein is CAWSLNYGYTF. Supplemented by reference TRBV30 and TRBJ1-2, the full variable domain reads SQTIHQWPATLVQPVGSPLSLECTVEGTSNPNLYWYRQAAGRGLQLLFYSVGIGQISSEVPQNLSASRPQDRQFILSSKKLLLSDSGFYLCAWSLNYGYTFGSGTRLTVV.

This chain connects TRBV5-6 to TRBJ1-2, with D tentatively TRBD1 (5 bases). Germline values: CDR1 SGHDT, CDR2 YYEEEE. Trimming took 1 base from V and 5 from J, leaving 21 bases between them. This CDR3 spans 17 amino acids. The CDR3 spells CASSLIPIRDSSYGYTF. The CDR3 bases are TGTGCCAGCAGCTTGATCCCCATCCGAGACAGTTCTTATGGCTACACCTTC.

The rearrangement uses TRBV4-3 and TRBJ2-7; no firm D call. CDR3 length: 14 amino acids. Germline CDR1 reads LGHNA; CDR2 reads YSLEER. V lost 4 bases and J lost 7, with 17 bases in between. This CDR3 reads CASSPMESPREQYF. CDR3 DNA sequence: TGCGCCAGCAGCCCCATGGAGTCCCCGAGAGAGCAGTACTTC.

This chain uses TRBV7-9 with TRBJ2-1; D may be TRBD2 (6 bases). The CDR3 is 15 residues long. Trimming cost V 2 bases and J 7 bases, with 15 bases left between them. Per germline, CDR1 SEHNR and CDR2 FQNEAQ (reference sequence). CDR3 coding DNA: TGTGCCAGCAGCTTAACGGGAGTGCGGAGTAATGAGCAGTTCTTC. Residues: CASSLTGVRSNEQFF.